What follows are 32 T cell receptor beta chains derived from one specimen sequenced in a study of early stage breast cancer tumors (dated by TCRdb to 2015 to 2018). The library was generated by the immunoSEQ multiplex PCR assay. The table comes from immuneACCESS by way of TCRdb, which keeps in-frame sequences with V and J called. Part of the clones is missing from these tables; in studies checked, under half for an unresolved V gene and the rest for unknown reasons. Recorded for this sample are 25,000 to 35,000 clones; roughly four fifths of them occurred a single time. Under 5.5% of the sample goes to the ten largest clones. Input material: blood. The receptor set was obtained from a person aged 35-49 years with breast cancer.

The chain has TRBV4-2 and TRBJ2-4, with unresolved D. The CDR3 spans 15 residues. The V and J ends lost 0 bases and 3 bases respectively, with 9 bases between them. Germline V gene lookup returns CDR1 LGHNA and CDR2 YNFKEQ. The CDR3 reads CASSQELDVKNIQYF. In nucleotides, the CDR3 is TGTGCCAGCAGCCAAGAATTGGATGTCAAAAACATTCAGTACTTC.

The chain links TRBV6-5 to TRBJ2-7, with TRBD2 matching 9 bases. Per germline, CDR1 MNHEY and CDR2 SVGAGI. V dropped 6 bases and J dropped 2; count of bases not matched to a gene: 2. The CDR3 runs 13 residues. The CDR3 reads CASRAGGTYEQYF. The CDR3 DNA follows: TGTGCCAGCAGGGCGGGAGGGACCTACGAGCAGTACTTC.

This chain joins TRBV9 and TRBJ2-3, with 7 bases lining up with TRBD1. Germline values: CDR1 SGDLS, CDR2 YYNGEE. V was pared by 2 bases and J by 0 bases, with 3 bases of the junction left unmatched. This CDR3 region has 15 residues. CDR3 coding DNA: TGTGCCAGCAGCGTCGGACAGGCTAGCACAGATACGCAGTATTTT. The encoded protein is CASSVGQASTDTQYF.

This clone was observed a handful of times. This chain joins TRBV11-3 and TRBJ2-1, with D uncertain. V lost 5 bases and J 10 bases, leaving 12 bases between the germline ends. In germline, CDR1 is SGHNT, CDR2 YENEEA. The CDR3 has 12 residues. The CDR3 DNA sequence: TGTGCCAGCAGCGGACGTTCCGGGGAGCAGTTCTTC. Amino acids: CASSGRSGEQFF.

The J gene is TRBJ2-1, the V gene TRBV5-6; D possibly corresponds to TRBD1 (5 bases). V dropped 1 base and J dropped 3 bases, with 14 bases sitting between them. Germline-derived CDR1 and CDR2 are SGHDT and YYEEEE. The CDR3 runs to 16 residues. This chain's CDR3 is CASSLRWQDNYNEQFF. The CDR3 region has the DNA TGTGCCAGCAGCTTGAGGTGGCAGGACAACTACAATGAGCAGTTCTTC. The full variable domain, its missing parts supplied by reference TRBV5-6 and TRBJ2-1, is DAGVTQSPTHLIKTRGQQVTLRCSPKSGHDTVSWYQQALGQGPQFIFQYYEEEERQRGNFPDRFSGHQFPNYSSELNVNALLLGDSALYLCASSLRWQDNYNEQFFGPGTRLTVL.

The chain combines TRBV5-1 with TRBJ2-7, with 11 bases lining up with TRBD2. The CDR3 is made up of 17 amino acids. Trimming took 0 bases from V and 1 from J; bases not matched to a gene: 6. CDR1 SGHRS and CDR2 YFSETQ come from the germline V gene. CDR3 DNA: TGCGCCAGCAGCTTGGCTACTAGCGGGGGCCGGTCCTACGAGCAGTACTTC. Translated: CASSLATSGGRSYEQYF.

This clone has just one count. The rearrangement joins TRBV25-1 to TRBJ2-1; weak D call: TRBD2 (6 bases). Trimming took 3 bases from V and 2 from J, leaving 11 bases between them. The CDR3 covers 15 residues. From germline, CDR1 is MGHDK and CDR2 SYGVNS. CDR3 sequence (DNA): TGTGCCAGCAGTGATCTGGGGGGTACCTACAATGAGCAGTTCTTC. Protein product: CASSDLGGTYNEQFF.

The chain recombines TRBV7-9 with TRBJ2-1; D gene uncertain. The CDR3 runs to 12 residues. Germline CDR1 SEHNR, CDR2 FQNEAQ (reference sequence). Trimming removed 5 bases from V and 10 bases from J, with 12 bases in between. CDR3 region: CASSTDVGEQFF. CDR3 coding DNA: TGTGCCAGCAGCACAGACGTGGGGGAGCAGTTCTTC.

The chain joins TRBV11-2 to TRBJ2-3, with D possibly matching TRBD1 (5 bases). The CDR3 extends over 13 amino acids. CDR1 and CDR2 from the germline V gene are SGHAT and FQNNGV. V was shortened by 2 bases and J by 4 bases, with 7 bases between the two germline ends. CDR3 nucleotide sequence: TGTGCCAGCAGCTTACAGGGATCAGATACGCAGTATTTT. Translating it yields CASSLQGSDTQYF.

The V and J genes are TRBV29-1 and TRBJ2-3, with D perhaps TRBD2 (5 bases). The germline V and J ends were trimmed by 6 bases and 6 bases, with 22 bases remaining between them. CDR3 size: 15 residues. Germline CDR1 is SQVTM and CDR2 is ANQGSEA. DNA of the CDR3: TGCAGCGTGGAGCCTAGCACTGCCCTGGACGATACGCAGTATTTT. Amino acids: CSVEPSTALDDTQYF.

V usage is TRBV4-3 and J usage is TRBJ2-1; 9 nucleotides line up with TRBD1. The CDR3 has 17 amino acids. CDR1 is LGHNA, CDR2 YSLEER, per germline. V lost 4 bases and J lost 4; bases outside the gene matches: 11. CDR3 bases: TGCGCCAGCAGCCCTCGTCCCGGGACAGGGACTTACAATGAGCAGTTCTTC. It yields the protein CASSPRPGTGTYNEQFF.

The J gene is TRBJ2-7, the V gene TRBV14; 11 nucleotides agree with TRBD2. The CDR3 sequence is 14 residues long. V trimming: 3 bases; J trimming: 4 bases; junction bases outside the gene matches: 2. CDR1 is SGHDN and CDR2 is FVKESK in the germline V gene. The CDR3 sequence: CASSHLAGGYEQYF. The CDR3 coding sequence is TGTGCCAGCAGCCATCTAGCGGGGGGATACGAGCAGTACTTC.

V is TRBV4-2 and J is TRBJ1-4, with 7 bases lining up with TRBD1. J was trimmed by 8 bases and V by 4 bases; bases with no gene match: 13. The CDR3 has 16 residues. Germline-derived CDR1 and CDR2 are LGHNA and YNFKEQ. The CDR3 coding sequence is TGTGCCAGCAGCCCAAGATCAGACAGGGCAACGGAAAAACTGTTTTTT. Its translation: CASSPRSDRATEKLFF.

The V gene is TRBV5-1, the J gene TRBJ2-7; 8 nucleotides line up with TRBD1. The V segment lost 0 bases and the J segment 6 bases; nucleotides outside the gene matches: 8. Germline loops: CDR1 SGHRS, CDR2 YFSETQ. The CDR3 covers 15 residues. The CDR3 DNA reads as TGCGCCAGCAGCTTGGGTGGCAGGGGGCGGTCCGAGCAGTACTTC. This gives the protein CASSLGGRGRSEQYF. The whole variable domain, remainder taken from reference TRBV5-1 and TRBJ2-7, is KAGVTQTPRYLIKTRGQQVTLSCSPISGHRSVSWYQQTPGQGLQFLFEYFSETQRNKGNFPGRFSGRQFSNSRSEMNVSTLELGDSALYLCASSLGGRGRSEQYFGPGTRLTVT.

This clone was seen only once. The V call is TRBV7-9, the J call TRBJ2-7; 8 positions match TRBD2. The CDR3 contains 16 residues. V dropped 5 bases and J dropped 1; count of bases not matched to a gene: 10. Germline values: CDR1 SEHNR, CDR2 FQNEAQ (reference sequence). The CDR3 region has the DNA TGTGCCAGCAGCGACCCTTTTAGCGGGAATTCCTACGAGCAGTACTTC. Residues: CASSDPFSGNSYEQYF.

The chain carries TRBV5-8 and TRBJ1-2; D not resolved. The germline CDR1 and CDR2 sequences are SGHTS and YDEGEE. This CDR3 spans 11 amino acids. V lost 4 bases to trimming and J lost 0 bases, with 1 base between them. Here the CDR3 reads CASSTNYGYTF. The CDR3 nucleotides read TGTGCCAGCAGCACTAACTATGGCTACACCTTC. The whole variable domain, filled in from reference TRBV5-8 and TRBJ1-2, reads EAGVTQSPTHLIKTRGQQATLRCSPISGHTSVYWYQQALGLGLQFLLWYDEGEERNRGNFPPRFSGRQFPNYSSELNVNALELEDSALYLCASSTNYGYTFGSGTRLTVV.

This chain uses TRBV5-1 with TRBJ2-3, with TRBD2 matching 7 bases. Losses at the gene ends were 3 bases for V and 3 bases for J; bases not matched to a gene: 4. The CDR3 is 14 amino acids. Looked up from germline, CDR1 is SGHRS and CDR2 is YFSETQ. The CDR3 DNA reads TGCGCCAGCAGCTGGGAGGGCAGTACAGATACGCAGTATTTT. Residues: CASSWEGSTDTQYF. Full variable domain (outside the CDR3, taken from reference TRBV5-1 and TRBJ2-3): KAGVTQTPRYLIKTRGQQVTLSCSPISGHRSVSWYQQTPGQGLQFLFEYFSETQRNKGNFPGRFSGRQFSNSRSEMNVSTLELGDSALYLCASSWEGSTDTQYFGPGTRLTVL.

The chain joins TRBV7-6 to TRBJ1-3, with D tentatively TRBD1 (5 bases). The germline V gene encodes CDR1 SGHVS and CDR2 FNYEAQ. The CDR3 has 15 amino acids. V was shortened by 4 bases and J by 0 bases, with 10 bases between the two germline ends. The CDR3, as DNA: TGTGCCAGCAGCTCCTGGGGGGACTCTGGAAACACCATATATTTT. Protein product: CASSSWGDSGNTIYF.

The V call is TRBV7-8, the J call TRBJ2-3; D is undetermined. The CDR3 is 15 residues long. The V and J ends lost 0 bases and 2 bases respectively, with 9 bases between them. CDR1 SGHVS and CDR2 FQNEAQ come from the germline V gene. For the CDR3, the DNA is TGTGCCAGCAGCTTAGCTCCCCTAGACACAGATACGCAGTATTTT. Its protein product is CASSLAPLDTDTQYF.

This clone was found a few times. The CDR3 loop reads CTSSQEQGSSYEQYF. In DNA, the CDR3 is TGCACCAGCAGCCAAGAGCAGGGCAGCTCCTACGAGCAGTACTTC. The V call is TRBV1, the J call TRBJ2-7; TRBD1 is the table's D call and was not checked against the DNA. TRBV1 is shown as a pseudogene. CDR3 length: 15 amino acids.

The chain links TRBV2 to TRBJ2-7; 8 bases line up with TRBD2. The CDR3 runs 13 residues. With 6 bases clipped from V and 7 bases from J, the junction kept 8 bases outside the gene matches. Germline V gene data show CDR1 as SNHLY and CDR2 as FYNNEI. The CDR3: CASRPPSGSEQYF. CDR3 DNA: TGTGCCAGCAGACCCCCCAGCGGGAGTGAGCAGTACTTC.

This rearrangement joins TRBV5-6 to TRBJ1-4, with D uncertain. Germline assignment: CDR1 SGHDT and CDR2 YYEEEE. The germline V and J ends were trimmed by 4 bases and 2 bases, with 24 bases remaining between them. The CDR3 sequence is 19 residues long. In DNA form, the CDR3 reads TGTGCCAGCAGCCTAGCTGCAGGATGGGCTTTTACGACTAATGAAAAACTGTTTTTT. Protein: CASSLAAGWAFTTNEKLFF.

The rearrangement joins TRBV5-1 to TRBJ2-1, with D possibly being TRBD2 (7 bases). The ends were cut back, 0 bases at V and 8 bases at J, with 15 bases in the middle. This CDR3 has 15 residues. The germline gives CDR1 SGHRS, CDR2 YFSETQ. As DNA, the CDR3 is TGCGCCAGCAGCTTGGATGTCTCCGGGGGGCATGAGCAGTTCTTC. Protein product: CASSLDVSGGHEQFF.

This clone was seen only a few times. The chain is built from TRBV29-1 and TRBJ2-7; D perhaps matches TRBD1 (8 bases). CDR1 and CDR2 from the germline V gene are SQVTM and ANQGSEA. The CDR3 sequence is 14 residues long. V gave up 7 bases and J gave up 1 base, with 17 bases separating them. The CDR3 here is CSAGGGTGSYEQYF. The CDR3 coding sequence is TGCAGCGCGGGAGGAGGGACAGGATCCTACGAGCAGTACTTC.

V gene TRBV30 combines with J gene TRBJ2-5; 7 nucleotides agree with TRBD2. J lost 5 bases, V lost 2 bases, and 5 bases had no gene match. The CDR3 is 13 amino acids. Germline V gene lookup returns CDR1 GTSNPN and CDR2 SVGIG (reference sequence). The chain's CDR3 is CAWSFRGSETQYF. Written as DNA, the CDR3 is TGTGCCTGGAGTTTTCGCGGGAGTGAGACCCAGTACTTC.

This clone occurred once. The chain joins TRBV4-3 to TRBJ2-7, with a possible D match to TRBD1 (6 bases). Germline CDR1 is LGHNA and CDR2 is YSLEER. This CDR3 region has 15 residues. V shed 5 bases and J shed 4 bases, with 18 bases lying between them. The CDR3 bases are TGCGCCAGCAGCACAGGGTGGGGGATTATGTACGAGCAGTACTTC. Its protein is CASSTGWGIMYEQYF.

This clone was recorded only once. This rearrangement joins TRBV10-3 to TRBJ2-1, with D tentatively TRBD1 or TRBD2 (5 bases each). This CDR3 has 15 residues. From germline, CDR1 is ENHRY and CDR2 SYGVKD. V lost 6 bases to trimming and J lost 8 bases, with 20 bases between them. CDR3 DNA: TGTGCCATCAGGCCGAGGGGCCAAGACGTGGATGAGCAGTTCTTC. Its translation is CAIRPRGQDVDEQFF.

This clone has only a few counts. V gene TRBV7-2 combines with J gene TRBJ2-4, with D hard to call. Deletions cut 5 bases from V and 5 bases from J, with 10 bases between. Germline V gives CDR1 SGHTA, CDR2 FQGNSA. This CDR3 contains 13 residues. This CDR3 reads CASSKEIQNIQYF. CDR3 nucleotides: TGTGCCAGCAGCAAAGAGATTCAAAACATTCAGTACTTC.

By share, this clone counts as medium-sized (0.01 to 0.1%). The rearrangement joins TRBV11-3 to TRBJ1-1, with unresolved D. This CDR3 contains 13 residues. V lost 2 bases, J lost 4 bases, and 8 bases lay in between. Germline loops: CDR1 SGHNT, CDR2 YENEEA. CDR3: CASSLTASTEAFF. The CDR3 DNA follows: TGTGCCAGCAGCTTAACAGCGAGCACTGAAGCTTTCTTT.

V gene TRBV28 combines with J gene TRBJ2-2; 7 nucleotides match TRBD2. Germline V gene sequence: CDR1 MDHEN, CDR2 SYDVKM. The length of the CDR3 is 16 residues. J was trimmed by 4 bases and V by 5 bases; bases with no gene match: 10. Here the CDR3 DNA reads TGTGCCAGCAGTCGTGGACGGGGGGTTGGCACCGGGGAGCTGTTTTTT. It specifies CASSRGRGVGTGELFF.

This chain joins TRBV7-2 and TRBJ2-7, with D possibly called TRBD1 or TRBD2 (5 bases each). Trimming took off 2 bases at V and 1 base at J, with 18 bases between the two ends. CDR1 is SGHTA and CDR2 is FQGNSA in the germline V gene. This CDR3 comprises 17 residues. The CDR3 sequence is CASSLMSGTGRSYEQYF. In DNA, the CDR3 is TGTGCCAGCAGCTTAATGTCCGGGACCGGCAGGTCCTACGAGCAGTACTTC.

V is TRBV7-2 and J is TRBJ2-3, with D possibly being TRBD1 or TRBD2 (5 bases each). Trimming took 3 bases from V and 10 from J, leaving 17 bases between them. CDR3 length equals 14 residues. Germline values: CDR1 SGHTA, CDR2 FQGNSA. CDR3 DNA: TGTGCCAGCAGCTTGTATCGGGACCCCTCGTCGCAGTATTTT. This codes for CASSLYRDPSSQYF. Full variable domain (remainder filled in from reference TRBV7-2 and TRBJ2-3): GAGVSQSPSNKVTEKGKDVELRCDPISGHTALYWYRQSLGQGLEFLIYFQGNSAPDKSGLPSDRFSAERTGGSVSTLTIQRTQQEDSAVYLCASSLYRDPSSQYFGPGTRLTVL.